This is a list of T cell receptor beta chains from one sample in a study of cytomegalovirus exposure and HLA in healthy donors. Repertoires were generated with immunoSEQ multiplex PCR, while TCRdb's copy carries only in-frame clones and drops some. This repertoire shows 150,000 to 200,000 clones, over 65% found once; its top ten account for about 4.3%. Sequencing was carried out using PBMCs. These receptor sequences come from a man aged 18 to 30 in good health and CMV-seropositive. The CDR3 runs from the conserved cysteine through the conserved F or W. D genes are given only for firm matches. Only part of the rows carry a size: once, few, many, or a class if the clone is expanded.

cdr3_nt: TGTGCCAGTAGTCCCGTGGCACAGGGTGAGATCACTGAAGCTTTCTTT
cdr3_aa: CASSPVAQGEITEAFF
j_call: TRBJ1-1
v_call: TRBV19
d_call: -
clone_size: -

cdr3_nt: TGCGCCAGCAGCCAAATACTAGCGGGAAGTCTCACCGGGGAGCTGTTTTTT
cdr3_aa: CASSQILAGSLTGELFF
j_call: TRBJ2-2
v_call: TRBV4-1
d_call: TRBD2
clone_size: -

cdr3_nt: TGCGCCAGCAGCTTGGTATCGGGAGAGCACAATGAGCAGTTCTTC
cdr3_aa: CASSLVSGEHNEQFF
j_call: TRBJ2-1
v_call: TRBV5-1
d_call: -
clone_size: -

cdr3_nt: TGTGCCAGCAGTTACGAGACTTATGAAAAACTGTTTTTT
cdr3_aa: CASSYETYEKLFF
j_call: TRBJ1-4
v_call: TRBV6-6
d_call: -
clone_size: few

cdr3_nt: TGTGCCAGCAGCCAAGGGGCCGATCAGCCCCAGCATTTT
cdr3_aa: CASSQGADQPQHF
j_call: TRBJ1-5
v_call: TRBV14
d_call: -
clone_size: -

cdr3_nt: TGCAGCGTAGGGGTAGGGGGCTCCTACAATGAGCAGTTCTTC
cdr3_aa: CSVGVGGSYNEQFF
j_call: TRBJ2-1
v_call: TRBV29-1
d_call: -
clone_size: -

cdr3_nt: TGTGCCAGCAGTTTTGGTCAGAGCACAGATACGCAGTATTTT
cdr3_aa: CASSFGQSTDTQYF
j_call: TRBJ2-3
v_call: TRBV27
d_call: -
clone_size: -

cdr3_nt: TGCGCCAGCAGCCCTAGGGGGGGCGATCAGCCCCAGCATTTT
cdr3_aa: CASSPRGGDQPQHF
j_call: TRBJ1-5
v_call: TRBV5-1
d_call: -
clone_size: -

cdr3_nt: TGTGCCAGCAGTTTACAGGACAGGGTAGGGCCCCAGCATTTT
cdr3_aa: CASSLQDRVGPQHF
j_call: TRBJ1-5
v_call: TRBV28
d_call: TRBD1
clone_size: -

cdr3_nt: TGTGCCAGCAGCCTCGACAGGGGGCCTAACTATGGCTACACCTTC
cdr3_aa: CASSLDRGPNYGYTF
j_call: TRBJ1-2
v_call: TRBV14
d_call: TRBD1
clone_size: -

cdr3_nt: TGTGCCAGCGATCCAGCGGGAGTGGGAGAGACCCAGTACTTC
cdr3_aa: CASDPAGVGETQYF
j_call: TRBJ2-5
v_call: TRBV6-1
d_call: TRBD2
clone_size: -

cdr3_nt: TGTGCCAGCAGCCAAGTAACGGCGGGAGGGCCAGATACGCAGTATTTT
cdr3_aa: CASSQVTAGGPDTQYF
j_call: TRBJ2-3
v_call: TRBV4-2
d_call: TRBD2
clone_size: -

cdr3_nt: TGTGCCAGCAGCTTGGCTGGACTAAAGGGCGGGGAGCTGTTTTTT
cdr3_aa: CASSLAGLKGGELFF
j_call: TRBJ2-2
v_call: TRBV5-4
d_call: -
clone_size: -

cdr3_nt: TGTGCCAGCAGCCCAGCCAGGGGGACTAGCGGGGTCCCTGGGGAGACCCAGTACTTC
cdr3_aa: CASSPARGTSGVPGETQYF
j_call: TRBJ2-5
v_call: TRBV7-2
d_call: TRBD2
clone_size: few

cdr3_nt: TGTGCCAGCAGTGAAATCATTCGACAGGGGGAGACCCAGTACTTC
cdr3_aa: CASSEIIRQGETQYF
j_call: TRBJ2-5
v_call: TRBV6-1
d_call: TRBD1
clone_size: -

cdr3_nt: TGTGCCAGCAGCTTGTACAGGTCGGTCGTTAGTGAAGCTTTCTTT
cdr3_aa: CASSLYRSVVSEAFF
j_call: TRBJ1-1
v_call: TRBV5-6
d_call: -
clone_size: -

cdr3_nt: TGTGCCAGCAGCGTAGGGTGGACAGGACGCACAGATACGCAGTATTTT
cdr3_aa: CASSVGWTGRTDTQYF
j_call: TRBJ2-3
v_call: TRBV9
d_call: TRBD1
clone_size: once

cdr3_nt: TGTGCCAGCAGCTTCCAGACAGTCCGCACCGGGGAGCTGTTTTTT
cdr3_aa: CASSFQTVRTGELFF
j_call: TRBJ2-2
v_call: TRBV7-9
d_call: -
clone_size: -

cdr3_nt: TGTGCCAGCAGCTTAGGGAGCGGAGCGAACACCGGGGAGCTGTTTTTT
cdr3_aa: CASSLGSGANTGELFF
j_call: TRBJ2-2
v_call: TRBV5-6
d_call: -
clone_size: -

cdr3_nt: TGTGCCAGCAGTGAACCCGACGGGAATATAGCTAACTATGGCTACACCTTC
cdr3_aa: CASSEPDGNIANYGYTF
j_call: TRBJ1-2
v_call: TRBV25-1
d_call: -
clone_size: once

cdr3_nt: TGTGCCAGCAGCTTAGGCGGGACTAGCGGGAGGGGCAAAAACATTCAGTACTTC
cdr3_aa: CASSLGGTSGRGKNIQYF
j_call: TRBJ2-4
v_call: TRBV7-6
d_call: TRBD2
clone_size: -

cdr3_nt: TGTGCCAGCAGCTTAGGGCGGGAGTCCACTGAAGCTTTCTTT
cdr3_aa: CASSLGRESTEAFF
j_call: TRBJ1-1
v_call: TRBV7-2
d_call: -
clone_size: few

cdr3_nt: TGTGCCTGGAGTCCCGGGACAGCTTTTAACTATGGCTACACCTTC
cdr3_aa: CAWSPGTAFNYGYTF
j_call: TRBJ1-2
v_call: TRBV30
d_call: TRBD1
clone_size: -

cdr3_nt: TGTGCCAGCAGCTCAACAGTGGAAAAACTGTTTTTT
cdr3_aa: CASSSTVEKLFF
j_call: TRBJ1-4
v_call: TRBV11-2
d_call: -
clone_size: once

cdr3_nt: TGTGCCAGCAGCCGATCCCGGGACACCGGGGAGCTGTTTTTT
cdr3_aa: CASSRSRDTGELFF
j_call: TRBJ2-2
v_call: TRBV14
d_call: -
clone_size: -

cdr3_nt: TGTGCCAGCAGCCCGGGACAGGGAGTAACTAATGAAAAACTGTTTTTT
cdr3_aa: CASSPGQGVTNEKLFF
j_call: TRBJ1-4
v_call: TRBV5-4
d_call: TRBD1
clone_size: -

cdr3_nt: TGTGCCAGCAGTTACGTTCAGAACACTGAAGCTTTCTTT
cdr3_aa: CASSYVQNTEAFF
j_call: TRBJ1-1
v_call: TRBV6-6
d_call: -
clone_size: -

cdr3_nt: TGTGCCAGCAGAGACTTCTCATCCTATGGCTACACCTTC
cdr3_aa: CASRDFSSYGYTF
j_call: TRBJ1-2
v_call: TRBV2
d_call: -
clone_size: -

cdr3_nt: TGTGCCAGTAGTACTTGGACAGAGGGCCCCCAAGATCAGCCCCAGCATTTT
cdr3_aa: CASSTWTEGPQDQPQHF
j_call: TRBJ1-5
v_call: TRBV19
d_call: -
clone_size: once

cdr3_nt: TGTGCCAGCAGTGATAGGGGGCAGAGCACTGAAGCTTTCTTT
cdr3_aa: CASSDRGQSTEAFF
j_call: TRBJ1-1
v_call: TRBV6-4
d_call: TRBD1
clone_size: -

cdr3_nt: TGTGCCAGCAGTTCCGGGGTACAGGGAAATCAGCCCCAGCATTTT
cdr3_aa: CASSSGVQGNQPQHF
j_call: TRBJ1-5
v_call: TRBV6-5
d_call: -
clone_size: -

cdr3_nt: TGTGCCTGGAGTGTACCGGATCCCGGGGGCACAGATACGCAGTATTTT
cdr3_aa: CAWSVPDPGGTDTQYF
j_call: TRBJ2-3
v_call: TRBV30
d_call: -
clone_size: -

cdr3_nt: TGCGCCAGCAGCTTCAGGGGGCAGTACACTGAAGCTTTCTTT
cdr3_aa: CASSFRGQYTEAFF
j_call: TRBJ1-1
v_call: TRBV5-1
d_call: TRBD1
clone_size: -

cdr3_nt: TGTGCCAGTAGTCGAGGGGAGGATAATTCACCCCTCCACTTT
cdr3_aa: CASSRGEDNSPLHF
j_call: TRBJ1-6
v_call: TRBV19
d_call: -
clone_size: -

cdr3_nt: TGTGCCACCAGCAGAGATATCCAGTTAAATCAGCCCCAGCATTTT
cdr3_aa: CATSRDIQLNQPQHF
j_call: TRBJ1-5
v_call: TRBV15
d_call: -
clone_size: -

cdr3_nt: TGTGCCAGCAGCCCCACCCCGGGACAGCCAACCTACAATGAGCAGTTCTTC
cdr3_aa: CASSPTPGQPTYNEQFF
j_call: TRBJ2-1
v_call: TRBV7-2
d_call: TRBD1
clone_size: -

cdr3_nt: TGTGCCAGCAGCCTATCTCGAGGGGAGACCCAGTACTTC
cdr3_aa: CASSLSRGETQYF
j_call: TRBJ2-5
v_call: TRBV7-9
d_call: -
clone_size: -

cdr3_nt: TGTGCCAGCAGTTCATTCGGTTCCGGGCGAGGGTATGGCTACACCTTC
cdr3_aa: CASSSFGSGRGYGYTF
j_call: TRBJ1-2
v_call: TRBV27
d_call: -
clone_size: -

cdr3_nt: TGCAGCGTTAAGCCCGGGACTAGCGGGACGAACACCGGGGAGCTGTTTTTT
cdr3_aa: CSVKPGTSGTNTGELFF
j_call: TRBJ2-2
v_call: TRBV29-1
d_call: TRBD2
clone_size: -

cdr3_nt: TGTGCCAGCAGTTTGCAGGGGGCTGGCACTGAAGCTTTCTTT
cdr3_aa: CASSLQGAGTEAFF
j_call: TRBJ1-1
v_call: TRBV28
d_call: TRBD1
clone_size: once

cdr3_nt: TGTGCCAGCAGTTCCCGGACAGCCCAGCCCCAGCATTTT
cdr3_aa: CASSSRTAQPQHF
j_call: TRBJ1-5
v_call: TRBV6-6
d_call: -
clone_size: few

cdr3_nt: TGTGCCTGGAGTTCAGGGAATTCACCCCTCCACTTT
cdr3_aa: CAWSSGNSPLHF
j_call: TRBJ1-6
v_call: TRBV30
d_call: -
clone_size: -

cdr3_nt: TGTGCCAGCAGCCAAGTTGGGGGGGTTAGCGGGGAGCTGTTTTTT
cdr3_aa: CASSQVGGVSGELFF
j_call: TRBJ2-2
v_call: TRBV4-2
d_call: TRBD2
clone_size: once

cdr3_nt: TGTGCCACTCAAGCCGGGGGGCGTGAGCAGCCCCAGCATTTT
cdr3_aa: CATQAGGREQPQHF
j_call: TRBJ1-5
v_call: TRBV6-5
d_call: -
clone_size: -